Listed below are T cell receptor beta chains from one sample, sequenced in a study of T cells in Graves' hyperthyroidism and ophthalmopathy. In TCRdb, the multiplex PCR reads were re-called with MiXCR into one record per CDR3 protein. In the table there are around 600,000 distinct CDR3 sequences, approximately 42% of which are singletons. The material sequenced was peripheral blood or thyroid tissue (not recorded which). All receptors derive from an adult man with Graves' disease, either hyperthyroidism or ophthalmopathy (not recorded which). Both conserved end residues are part of each CDR3. The D gene is left open where the match is weak. Part of the rows lack a size; the others show once, few, many or a class for expanded clones.

NA | TRBD1 | TRBJ2-7 | 14 | TRBV7-8 | TGTGCCAGCAGCAGAACAGGGGCTACCTACGAGCAGTACTTC | CASSRTGATYEQYF
many | NA | TRBJ2-7 | 14 | TRBV7-2 | TGTGCCAGCAGCTTAGCGGGCGGCCTCTACGAGCAGTACTTC | CASSLAGGLYEQYF
few | NA | TRBJ1-2 | 15 | TRBV7-2 | TGTGCCAGCAGCCCCGCCCAACAGGGCCATCGTGGCTACACCTTC | CASSPAQQGHRGYTF
many | TRBD1 | TRBJ2-7 | 15 | TRBV7-9 | TGTGCCAGCAGCTCCCAGGGGGCGCGAGGGCTCGAGCAGTACTTC | CASSSQGARGLEQYF
NA | NA | TRBJ2-2 | 12 | TRBV7-9 | TGTGCCAGCAGCTTTGGGTCCGGGGAGCTGTTTTTT | CASSFGSGELFF
many | NA | TRBJ1-2 | 13 | TRBV9 | TGTGCCAGCAGCGCAGGGGTTGGCTATGGCTACACCTTC | CASSAGVGYGYTF
once | NA | TRBJ2-5 | 15 | TRBV7-8 | TGCGCCAGCAGCCAAGATGGGGACTTCCGAGAGACCCAGTACTTC | CASSQDGDFRETQYF
NA | TRBD1 | TRBJ1-3 | 17 | TRBV9 | TGTGCCAGCAGCCAGACGCCGGGACAGGGGACTGGAAACACCATATATTTT | CASSQTPGQGTGNTIYF
few | NA | TRBJ1-6 | 16 | TRBV6-5 | TGTGCCAGCAGTTACTCGAGCGGGGGTTTAAGTTCACCCCTCCACTTT | CASSYSSGGLSSPLHF
many | NA | TRBJ2-7 | 14 | TRBV29-1 | TGCAGCGTTGATGGATCGGGAGACTCCTACGAGCAGTACTTC | CSVDGSGDSYEQYF
NA | NA | TRBJ1-5 | 16 | TRBV2 | TGTGCCAGCAGCGTCGGACTAGGGGGGGACCACCAGCCCCAGCATTTT | CASSVGLGGDHQPQHF
few | TRBD1 | TRBJ1-1 | 15 | TRBV2 | TGTGCCAGCAGCAGAAATGGACAGGGTATCGCTGAAGCTTTCTTT | CASSRNGQGIAEAFF
few | NA | TRBJ1-1 | 12 | TRBV20-1 | TGCAGTGCTAGCCCCCTGAGGACTGAAGCTTTCTTT | CSASPLRTEAFF
few | TRBD2 | TRBJ2-2 | 15 | TRBV7-2 | TGTGCCAGCAGCTTCTTAGCGGGAGGCACCGGGGAGCTGTTTTTT | CASSFLAGGTGELFF
many | TRBD1 | TRBJ1-4 | 16 | TRBV7-2 | TGTGCCAGCAGCTTGAACGGGCAGGGGGCAAGAGAAAAACTGTTTTTT | CASSLNGQGAREKLFF
few | TRBD1 | TRBJ2-7 | 14 | TRBV7-9 | TGTGCCAGCAGTTACCAAGACAGGGGATACGAGCAGTACTTC | CASSYQDRGYEQYF
NA | NA | TRBJ2-6 | 16 | TRBV6-1 | TGTGCCAGCAGTGAAGTGGTCAGGTCGGGGGCCAACGTCCTGACTTTC | CASSEVVRSGANVLTF
many | TRBD1 | TRBJ1-6 | 14 | TRBV20-1 | TGCAGTACGGACGACCGGGACAGGGCTTCACCCCTCCACTTT | CSTDDRDRASPLHF
NA | NA | TRBJ2-7 | 14 | TRBV7-9 | TGTGCCAGCAGCCGTTTTGAATTATCTGCGGAGCAGTACTTC | CASSRFELSAEQYF
NA | NA | TRBJ1-6 | 15 | TRBV19 | TGTGCCAGTACCCCGGTAGGGGGGGGAAATTCACCCCTCCACTTT | CASTPVGGGNSPLHF
NA | TRBD1 | TRBJ1-4 | 13 | TRBV20-1 | TGCAGTGCTAGGGGACAGGGTTTTGAAAAACTGTCTTTT | CSARGQGFEKLSF
NA | NA | TRBJ2-5 | 12 | TRBV24-1 | TGTGCCACTGCAAGGGGGGGAGAGACCCAGTACTTC | CATARGGETQYF
NA | TRBD1 | TRBJ1-2 | 17 | TRBV7-2 | TGTGCCAGCAGCGATTTACGGACAGGGGGCGTTAACTATGGCTACACCTTC | CASSDLRTGGVNYGYTF
NA | TRBD2 | TRBJ2-5 | 14 | TRBV7-3 | TGTGCCAGCAGTGGGGCGGGAGTTGGGGAGACCCAGTACTTC | CASSGAGVGETQYF
many | NA | TRBJ2-7 | 13 | TRBV20-1 | TGCAGTGCTAGTAGCAAAAGCTCCTACGAGCAGTACTTC | CSASSKSSYEQYF
NA | NA | TRBJ2-5 | 14 | TRBV29-1 | TGCAGCGTTGTCGTCGGGAGCGGCATAGAGACCCAGTACTTC | CSVVVGSGIETQYF
many | TRBD1 | TRBJ1-2 | 14 | TRBV7-2 | TGTGCCAGCAGCTTAGATCGGGGACAGGGTGGCTACACCTTC | CASSLDRGQGGYTF
NA | TRBD2 | TRBJ2-7 | 13 | TRBV20-1 | TGCAGTGCTACTAGCGGCGGACCCGACGAGCAGTACTTC | CSATSGGPDEQYF
NA | NA | TRBJ1-1 | 13 | TRBV5-1 | TGCGCCAGCAGCCGAACTCCGGGGGATGAAGCTTTCTTT | CASSRTPGDEAFF
few | NA | TRBJ1-2 | 13 | TRBV29-1 | TGCAGCACCCCGGGGGGGGCACTCTATGGCTACACCTTC | CSTPGGALYGYTF
few | TRBD1 | TRBJ1-2 | 16 | TRBV20-1 | TGCAGTGCGGAGGGCACAGGGGACCGAGCTAACTATGGCTACACCTTC | CSAEGTGDRANYGYTF
few | TRBD2 | TRBJ2-2 | 14 | TRBV29-1 | TGCAGCGTTTCCAGCGGGGTATTCACCGGGGAGCTGTTTTTT | CSVSSGVFTGELFF
NA | NA | TRBJ1-3 | 14 | TRBV10-3 | TGTGCCATCAGTACAGGGACCTCTGGAAACACCATATATTTT | CAISTGTSGNTIYF
NA | TRBD1 | TRBJ2-5 | 15 | TRBV7-8 | TGTGCCAGCAGCCTTCGGACAGGTGGGGGAGAGACCCAGTACTTC | CASSLRTGGGETQYF
NA | TRBD1 | TRBJ1-5 | 14 | TRBV7-3 | TGTGCCAGCTCACAAATACAGGGGAACCAGCCCCAGCATTTT | CASSQIQGNQPQHF
few | NA | TRBJ1-2 | 13 | TRBV9 | TGTGCCAGCAGCCTTATCGCGGGTGATGGCTACACCTTC | CASSLIAGDGYTF
NA | TRBD1 | TRBJ2-7 | 10 | TRBV29-1 | TGCAGCGGGGACAGGAACGAGCAGTACTTC | CSGDRNEQYF
NA | TRBD1 | TRBJ1-2 | 13 | TRBV10-2 | TGTGCCAGCTCATCTCGACAGGGGCAGGGCTACACCTTC | CASSSRQGQGYTF